These 32 T cell receptor beta chains originate from one sample sequenced in a study of shared clonotypes between healthy human individuals. Profiled with immunoSEQ multiplex PCR; TCRdb holds only in-frame clones, not every one. The repertoire has about 110,000 clones, 68% of them found once; the top ten carry approximately 25%. Material for sequencing was memory CD8+ T cells sorted from blood. Described subset: CD45RO+ cells pooled with CCR7-negative TemRA cells. All receptors derive from a woman under 40 in good health.

The V call is TRBV4-1, the J call TRBJ2-7, with 10 bases matching TRBD2. Germline V gives CDR1 MGHRA, CDR2 YSYEKL. The length of the CDR3 is 17 residues. Trimming at V came to 4 bases and at J to 0 bases, leaving 9 bases not matched to a gene. In nucleotides, the CDR3 is TGCGCCAGCAGCCCGCTCCCACTAGCGGGATTCTCCTACGAGCAGTACTTC. Translating gives CASSPLPLAGFSYEQYF.

With respect to this clone: In the same sample, other DNA sequences code for this CDR3. The J gene is TRBJ2-5, the V gene TRBV27; no clear D. The J call may be wrong; the DNA end is better matched by TRBJ2-7. The CDR3 spans 14 residues. The germline gives CDR1 MNHEY, CDR2 SMNVEV (reference sequence). The CDR3 spells CASSPTGSSYEQYF. The DNA for the CDR3 is TGTGCCAGCAGCCCTACCGGGTCTTCCTACGAGCAGTACTTC.

This clone appeared many times. The chain employs TRBV4-1 and TRBJ2-7, with D perhaps TRBD2 (5 bases). With 0 bases removed from V and 6 bases from J, the gap between germline ends came to 12 bases. Germline V CDR1 and CDR2: MGHRA, YSYEKL. The CDR3 runs 14 residues. The CDR3 protein is CASSQDPSGIEQYF. The CDR3 nucleotides are TGCGCCAGCAGCCAAGATCCCTCGGGGATCGAGCAGTACTTC.

This chain uses TRBV28 with TRBJ1-4; the D gene is possibly TRBD1 (5 bases). The CDR3 spans 18 residues. The germline V and J ends were trimmed by 2 bases and 7 bases, with 23 bases remaining between them. The germline gives CDR1 MDHEN, CDR2 SYDVKM. The CDR3 DNA follows: TGTGCCAGCAGTTTAAGGGGTGCAGGGATAGGGATCGCTGAAAAACTGTTTTTT. Translated, it gives CASSLRGAGIGIAEKLFF.

This clone was detected only once. This chain joins TRBV6-1 and TRBJ2-7; D not certain. The V gene lost 0 bases and the J gene lost 6 bases, with 12 bases spanning the gap. CDR3 size: 14 residues. Germline loops: CDR1 MNHNS, CDR2 SASEGT. The CDR3 DNA reads as TGTGCCAGCAGTGAAGCAGTCCAGGTCGGCGAGCAGTACTTC. Translated: CASSEAVQVGEQYF.

This clone was found many times. This chain connects TRBV29-1 to TRBJ2-1, with TRBD2 matching 13 bases. Germline V gene lookup returns CDR1 SQVTM and CDR2 ANQGSEA. The CDR3 consists of 15 residues. V shed 2 bases, J shed 8 bases, and the junction held 6 bases outside the gene matches. DNA for the CDR3: TGCAGCGTTGAACGGACTAGCGGGAGTTCGGATGAGCAGTTCTTC. Translating gives CSVERTSGSSDEQFF.

The CDR3 loop reads CASSRPGQGFLEQYF. DNA of the CDR3: TGTGCCAGCAGCAGGCCGGGACAGGGGTTTCTCGAGCAGTACTTC. The chain is built from TRBV9 and TRBJ2-5; 10 nucleotides match TRBD1. The J call may not be correct, given that the DNA end is closer to TRBJ2-7. The germline CDR1 and CDR2 sequences are SGDLS and YYNGEE. The CDR3 has 15 amino acids.

As for this clone: The junction shows a germline mismatch at one end, possibly a read error. The genes are TRBV10-3 and TRBJ1-5; D remains unclear. The CDR3 contains 14 residues. Germline loops: CDR1 ENHRY, CDR2 SYGVKD. CDR3 bases: TGTGCCAGCAGTGAATCCGAAGGAGGGCAGCCCCAGCATTTT. Its translation is CASSESEGGQPQHF.

This clone was seen repeatedly, ten times or more. The V and J genes are TRBV6-4 and TRBJ2-5, with 7 bases that match TRBD2. Germline V gene lookup returns CDR1 MRHNA and CDR2 SNTAGT. The junction had 9 bases not matched to a gene; V was cut back by 3 bases and J by 5 bases. The CDR3 runs to 15 residues. In DNA, the CDR3 is TGTGCCAGCAGTGAGTCGACGGGAGGAATTGAGACCCAGTACTTC. Protein sequence: CASSESTGGIETQYF.

The V gene is TRBV14, the J gene TRBJ2-1, with D maybe TRBD2 (6 bases). Trimming took off 4 bases at V and 10 bases at J, with 14 bases between the two ends. Per the germline V gene, CDR1 is SGHDN and CDR2 is FVKESK. This CDR3 is built from 13 residues. CDR3 amino acids: CASSRTTFGEQFF. In DNA, the CDR3 is TGTGCCAGCAGCCGGACTACCTTCGGGGAGCAGTTCTTC.

The table lists this clone with a few counts. This chain uses TRBV29-1 with TRBJ1-2; D perhaps matches TRBD1 (5 bases). Germline V CDR1 and CDR2: SQVTM, ANQGSEA. The V and J ends lost 6 bases and 6 bases respectively, with 11 bases between them. The CDR3 is 11 amino acids. The CDR3: CSVGTGDGYTF. CDR3 coding DNA: TGCAGCGTAGGGACGGGGGATGGCTACACCTTC.

This rearrangement joins TRBV28 to TRBJ2-2; a possible D gene is TRBD2 (6 bases). Trimming removed 5 bases at V and 4 bases at J, with 26 bases between. The CDR3 consists of 19 residues. CDR1 and CDR2 from the germline V gene are MDHEN and SYDVKM. CDR3 residues: CASSPILGWWEEATGELFF. The DNA for the CDR3 is TGTGCCAGCAGTCCCATTCTAGGGTGGTGGGAGGAGGCCACCGGGGAGCTGTTTTTT.

This sequence joins TRBV4-2 and TRBJ2-2; tentatively, D is TRBD1 or TRBD2 (5 bases each). The germline CDR1 and CDR2 sequences are LGHNA and YNFKEQ. The V end lost 1 base, the J end lost 2 bases, and 17 bases lay between the germline ends. CDR3 size: 18 residues. The CDR3 DNA is TGTGCCAGCAGCCAAGGTCCGTCAACCGGGGCTAACACCGGGGAGCTGTTTTTT. Protein sequence: CASSQGPSTGANTGELFF.

V gene TRBV16 combines with J gene TRBJ2-1; D is ambiguous. Germline CDR1 KGHSY, CDR2 FQNENV. The CDR3 sequence is 17 residues long. V lost 4 bases and J 0 bases, leaving 16 bases between the germline ends. CDR3 in amino acids: CASSRTAGQNSYNEQFF. CDR3 sequence (DNA): TGTGCCAGCAGCCGAACGGCCGGGCAGAACTCCTACAATGAGCAGTTCTTC.

This clone was recorded once. The rearrangement uses TRBV25-1 and TRBJ2-3; 7 nucleotides align to TRBD1. This CDR3 has 17 amino acids. V trimming: 1 base; J trimming: 4 bases; junction bases outside the gene matches: 11. The germline V gene encodes CDR1 MGHDK and CDR2 SYGVNS. Here the CDR3 reads CASSESREETGSDTQYF. The CDR3 region has the DNA TGTGCCAGCAGTGAATCTCGGGAAGAGACAGGGTCAGATACGCAGTATTTT. The variable domain in full, with the rest retrieved from reference TRBV25-1 and TRBJ2-3, is EADIYQTPRYLVIGTGKKITLECSQTMGHDKMYWYQQDPGMELHLIHYSYGVNSTEKGDLSSESTVSRIRTEHFPLTLESARPSHTSQYLCASSESREETGSDTQYFGPGTRLTVL.

There are a few counts of this clone. Within the sample, other DNA sequences also encode this same CDR3. The chain has TRBV6-4 and TRBJ2-3; the D gene is possibly TRBD2 (6 bases). Germline CDR1 reads MRHNA; CDR2 reads SNTAGT. The CDR3 has 13 residues. The germline V and J ends were trimmed by 5 bases and 5 bases, with 11 bases remaining between them. The CDR3 loop is CASSPGGEDTQYF. DNA for the CDR3: TGTGCCAGCAGTCCCGGGGGAGAAGATACGCAGTATTTT.

This chain connects TRBV29-1 to TRBJ1-2, with TRBD1 matching 7 bases. V trimming: 6 bases; J trimming: 6 bases; junction bases outside the gene matches: 10. Germline-derived CDR1 and CDR2 are SQVTM and ANQGSEA. CDR3 length: 13 amino acids. The CDR3 nucleotides read TGCAGCGTACGTGGGACAGCTTCCAATGGCTACACCTTC. As protein: CSVRGTASNGYTF.

The chain recombines TRBV10-2 with TRBJ1-5; D may be TRBD1 (6 bases). V was cut by 6 bases and J by 7 bases, with 16 bases left in between. Germline CDR1 WSHSY, CDR2 SAAADI. The CDR3 contains 14 residues. The CDR3 reads CASRLGGGRQPQHF. In nucleotides, the CDR3 is TGCGCCAGCAGGTTAGGGGGGGGACGGCAGCCCCAGCATTTT.

The chain couples TRBV30 to TRBJ2-7, with D unresolved. Between the trimmed V and J ends, which lost 0 bases and 2 bases, there was a span of 2 bases. This CDR3 has 11 residues. The germline V gene encodes CDR1 GTSNPN and CDR2 SVGIG (reference sequence). The CDR3 protein is CAWSVTYEQYF. The DNA for the CDR3 is TGTGCCTGGAGTGTAACCTACGAGCAGTACTTC.

The V gene is TRBV13, the J gene TRBJ2-7; 12 bases align to TRBD1. V shed 4 bases, J shed 4 bases, and the junction held 5 bases outside the gene matches. The CDR3 is 15 amino acids. Germline-derived CDR1 and CDR2 are PRHDT and FYEKMQ (reference sequence). The CDR3 coding sequence is TGTGCCAGCAGCTCCGGGGGACAGGGGGCGTACGAGCAGTACTTC. Translated, it gives CASSSGGQGAYEQYF.

This clone was seen a single time. The chain recombines TRBV5-4 with TRBJ1-4; D possibly corresponds to TRBD1 (6 bases). CDR1 is SGHNT, CDR2 YYREEE, per germline (reference sequence). Trimming removed 1 base at V and 7 bases at J, with 14 bases between. The CDR3 is 15 amino acids. CDR3 amino acids: CASSLRAGAAEKLFF. DNA for the CDR3: TGTGCCAGCAGCTTGCGGGCAGGGGCGGCTGAAAAACTGTTTTTT.

The gene calls are TRBV28 and TRBJ2-1, with unresolved D. The CDR3 has 15 residues. The germline V and J ends were trimmed by 3 bases and 5 bases, with 14 bases remaining between them. Germline CDR1 is MDHEN and CDR2 is SYDVKM. CDR3 residues: CASSFAMGINNEQFF. The CDR3 nucleotides are TGTGCCAGCAGTTTCGCCATGGGGATTAACAATGAGCAGTTCTTC.

The rearrangement links TRBV19 to TRBJ2-7; a possible D gene is TRBD1 (6 bases). CDR1 is LNHDA, CDR2 SQIVND, per germline (reference sequence). This CDR3 comprises 17 residues. V lost 4 bases to trimming and J lost 2 bases, with 21 bases between them. Here the CDR3 reads CASSRTTTGYETYEQYF. CDR3 DNA sequence: TGTGCCAGTAGTAGAACGACGACAGGATACGAGACCTACGAGCAGTACTTC.

This chain joins TRBV5-6 and TRBJ1-2; unclear D gene. The CDR3 extends over 14 amino acids. V lost 1 base and J lost 1, with 8 bases in between. CDR1 and CDR2 (germline): SGHDT, YYEEEE. CDR3 bases: TGTGCCAGCAGCTTGTGGGAGAGTAACTATGGCTACACCTTC. It specifies CASSLWESNYGYTF.

V gene TRBV28 combines with J gene TRBJ2-2, with TRBD2 matching 15 bases. The CDR3 has 18 residues. V lost 2 bases, J lost 1 base, and 2 bases stayed unmatched. Germline CDR1 MDHEN, CDR2 SYDVKM. The CDR3 sequence is CASSLGTSGRLNTGELFF. CDR3 DNA: TGTGCCAGCAGTTTAGGGACTAGCGGGAGGTTGAACACCGGGGAGCTGTTTTTT.

A few counts support this clone. This rearrangement joins TRBV5-1 to TRBJ2-7, with a weak D call TRBD2 (5 bases). The length of the CDR3 is 15 residues. CDR1 and CDR2 (germline): SGHRS, YFSETQ. V lost 0 bases and J lost 0, with 10 bases in between. CDR3 sequence: CASSLGLEGSYEQYF. CDR3 coding DNA: TGCGCCAGCAGCTTGGGGCTAGAGGGCTCCTACGAGCAGTACTTC.

A remark on this clone: This may be a read error: a much more frequent sequence differs by one nucleotide. The sample carries other DNA sequences with the same CDR3. The chain couples TRBV4-1 to TRBJ1-4, with D maybe TRBD1 (6 bases). The germline V and J ends were trimmed by 1 base and 7 bases, with 22 bases remaining between them. The CDR3 spans 18 residues. Germline CDR1 MGHRA, CDR2 YSYEKL. In DNA form, the CDR3 reads TGCGCCAGCAGCCAAGCTTTTCAGCGGGGGACACCAACTGAAAAACTGTTTTTT. It translates to CASSQAFQRGTPTEKLFF.

The chain recombines TRBV20-1 with TRBJ2-5; D unclear. This CDR3 contains 10 residues. Trimming left V 6 bases short and J 7 bases short, with 9 bases between. CDR1 and CDR2 (germline): DFQATT, SNEGSKA (reference sequence). The CDR3 nucleotides read TGCAGTGCGAGCAGAGGGACCCAGTACTTC. Protein sequence: CSASRGTQYF.

In regard to this clone: This may be a read error, as it is one base from a much larger clone. Other DNA variants within this sample encode the same CDR3. V is TRBV19 and J is TRBJ1-2; TRBD1 agrees at 9 bases. CDR3 size: 15 residues. V lost 6 bases and J lost 4; bases outside the gene matches: 9. Germline V gives CDR1 LNHDA, CDR2 SQIVND (reference sequence). This chain's CDR3 is CASRQGAGGGYGYTF. The CDR3 DNA reads as TGTGCCAGTAGACAGGGGGCGGGCGGCGGCTATGGCTACACCTTC. The entire variable domain, with the rest obtained from reference TRBV19 and TRBJ1-2, is as follows: DGGITQSPKYLFRKEGQNVTLSCEQNLNHDAMYWYRQDPGQGLRLIYYSQIVNDFQKGDIAEGYSVSREKKESFPLTVTSAQKNPTAFYLCASRQGAGGGYGYTFGSGTRLTVV.

By proportion, this clone is medium-sized. The V gene is TRBV5-4, the J gene TRBJ1-2; D is unresolved. V was pared by 4 bases and J by 5 bases, with 15 bases between. Germline V gene data show CDR1 as SGHNT and CDR2 as YYREEE (reference sequence). The CDR3 has 14 residues. The CDR3 DNA sequence: TGTGCCAGCAGCCCCCGAGAGGGTCCGTATGGCTACACCTTC. It specifies CASSPREGPYGYTF.

CDR3: CASKARGNYGYTF. DNA for the CDR3: TGTGCCAGCAAGGCTAGGGGTAACTATGGCTACACCTTC. The chain links TRBV6-5 to TRBJ1-2, with D possibly being TRBD1 (5 bases). V dropped 7 bases and J dropped 1 base, with 10 bases sitting between them. Germline CDR1 MNHEY, CDR2 SVGAGI. The CDR3 runs 13 residues.

DNA for the CDR3: TGTGCCAGCAGTTCAGGGGTCGAGCAGTACTTC. Translating gives CASSSGVEQYF. V is TRBV27 and J is TRBJ2-5; possible D gene TRBD1, 6 bases. The J call may be faulty, since TRBJ2-7 better matches the DNA end. CDR3 length: 11 residues. CDR1 and CDR2 (germline): MNHEY, SMNVEV (reference sequence).